This TCR beta chain originates from a study of blood T cells in healthy people across ages. This clonotype was detected a few times. This CDR3 comprises 14 residues. Germline assignment: CDR1 SGDLS and CDR2 YYNGEE. Primed by a sample-barcoded 5' primer and a J-beta primer mix, a second PCR proceeded for roughly 6 to 12 cycles. MiXCR, run by TCRdb on the 5' RACE reads, gives a single entry per CDR3 protein. Of about 930,000 distinct CDR3 sequences in the sample, about 27% were seen once. These data were likewise used in another study, on T cells of mothers and their children.

The chain has TRBV9 and TRBJ2-5, with a tentative D call TRBD2 (5 bases). The J call is uncertain, as TRBJ2-7 better fits the DNA end. This receptor was identified in a woman aged 40 to 50 in good health. Sequencing was performed on blood. The CDR3 DNA reads as TGTGCCAGCAGCGTAGTAGGTACGGGGTTCGAGCAGTACTTC. Encoded protein: CASSVVGTGFEQYF.